The source of this T cell receptor (beta chain) is a study of blood T cell repertoires in COVID-19. The CDR3 loop spans 15 amino acids. Germline CDR1 GTSNPN, CDR2 SVGIG (reference sequence). V was cut by 1 base and J by 6 bases, with 19 bases left in between. Method: immunoSEQ multiplex PCR; TCRdb's copy keeps in-frame clones and lacks some. The sample gives some 50,000 clones, under 95% of which show up once; approximately 5.9% is in the top ten. The source is a man aged 65-85 years with active COVID-19. Material: peripheral blood. The J gene is TRBJ2-7, the V gene TRBV30; no reliable D call. The CDR3: CAWSGTLLSRSEQYF. In DNA form, the CDR3 reads TGTGCCTGGAGTGGCACCCTCCTTTCTCGGAGCGAGCAGTACTTC.